Below, 30 T cell receptor beta chains from the same sample are listed, as sequenced in a study of cytomegalovirus exposure and HLA in healthy donors. PCR employed 60 Vbeta and 13 Jbeta primers. Here immunoSEQ multiplex PCR was the method, and the copy in TCRdb shows in-frame clones only, minus some. The table has some 69,000 clones, approximately 79% seen once; the top ten hold 2.5% to 3.5%. The sample consisted of PBMCs. These receptors originate from a woman aged 30 to 39 in good health and CMV-seronegative.

The rearrangement links TRBV5-6 to TRBJ1-5; D might be TRBD1 (5 bases). Deletions cut 4 bases from V and 2 bases from J, with 16 bases between. The CDR3 length is 16 residues. The germline CDR1 and CDR2 sequences are SGHDT and YYEEEE. CDR3: CASSRDNAGGNQPQHF. DNA of the CDR3: TGTGCCAGCAGCCGAGACAACGCGGGGGGCAATCAGCCCCAGCATTTT.

The chain links TRBV5-4 to TRBJ2-1, with TRBD2 identical over 7 bases. J lost 7 bases, V lost 4 bases, and 11 bases had no gene match. The length of the CDR3 is 15 residues. Germline V gives CDR1 SGHNT, CDR2 YYREEE (reference sequence). CDR3 in DNA: TGTGCCAGCAGCAAATCGGGGGGAAGGGGTAATGAGCAGTTCTTC. Its translation: CASSKSGGRGNEQFF.

The chain employs TRBV6-5 and TRBJ1-2; TRBD1 might be the D (6 bases). Trimming took 0 bases from V and 4 from J, leaving 15 bases between them. This CDR3 comprises 16 residues. CDR1 and CDR2 (germline): MNHEY, SVGAGI. CDR3 amino acids: CASSYSKGVRSYGYTF. As DNA, the CDR3 is TGTGCCAGCAGTTACTCTAAGGGGGTTCGTAGCTATGGCTACACCTTC.

J is TRBJ2-3 and V is TRBV7-3; 9 bases match TRBD1. The germline V gene encodes CDR1 SGHTA and CDR2 FQGTGA. Losses at the gene ends were 3 bases for V and 5 bases for J; bases not matched to a gene: 6. The CDR3 sequence is 15 residues long. CDR3 amino acids: CASSFLGQGGDTQYF. In DNA, the CDR3 is TGTGCCAGCAGCTTCCTGGGACAGGGCGGAGATACGCAGTATTTT.

The chain joins TRBV18 to TRBJ1-1, with unresolved D. The CDR3 length is 14 residues. Trimming shortened V by 4 bases and J by 1 base, and 10 bases separated the two germline ends. Germline V gene data show CDR1 as KGHSH and CDR2 as LQKENI. The CDR3 DNA is TGTGCCAGCTCACAGAGGAGGGCGAACACTGAAGCTTTCTTT. This gives the protein CASSQRRANTEAFF.

This chain joins TRBV7-8 and TRBJ2-3; D remains unclear. Per germline, CDR1 SGHVS and CDR2 FQNEAQ. V was clipped by 5 bases and J by 3 bases, with 18 bases between them. This CDR3 region has 16 residues. This CDR3 is CASSPHSRIGTDTQYF. CDR3 sequence (DNA): TGTGCCAGCAGCCCCCATAGCCGGATTGGGACAGATACGCAGTATTTT. The variable domain in full, completed from reference TRBV7-8 and TRBJ2-3, reads GAGVSQSPRYKVAKRGQDVALRCDPISGHVSLFWYQQALGQGPEFLTYFQNEAQLDKSGLPSDRFFAERPEGSVSTLKIQRTQQEDSAVYLCASSPHSRIGTDTQYFGPGTRLTVL.

The chain recombines TRBV9 with TRBJ2-2; maybe TRBD2 (5 bases). The CDR3 loop spans 15 amino acids. Trimming shortened V by 3 bases and J by 6 bases, and 15 bases separated the two germline ends. Germline CDR1 is SGDLS and CDR2 is YYNGEE. This chain's CDR3 is CASSGESRRAGELFF. CDR3 coding DNA: TGTGCCAGCAGCGGGGAGTCCCGGCGGGCCGGGGAGCTGTTTTTT. Complete variable domain (other parts from reference TRBV9 and TRBJ2-2): DSGVTQTPKHLITATGQRVTLRCSPRSGDLSVYWYQQSLDQGLQFLIQYYNGEERAKGNILERFSAQQFPDLHSELNLSSLELGDSALYFCASSGESRRAGELFFGEGSRLTVL.

The genes are TRBV7-3 and TRBJ2-3; TRBD2 matches 10 bases. The CDR3 has 15 residues. CDR1 SGHTA and CDR2 FQGTGA come from the germline V gene. V shed 5 bases and J 1 base; nucleotides not matched to a gene: 3. In DNA form, the CDR3 reads TGTGCCAGCAGCGCCGGGACTAGCGGCACAGATACGCAGTATTTT. Translation gives CASSAGTSGTDTQYF. The full variable domain, rest sourced from reference TRBV7-3 and TRBJ2-3, is GAGVSQTPSNKVTEKGKYVELRCDPISGHTALYWYRQSLGQGPEFLIYFQGTGAADDSGLPNDRFFAVRPEGSVSTLKIQRTERGDSAVYLCASSAGTSGTDTQYFGPGTRLTVL.

A few counts support this clone. The chain employs TRBV18 and TRBJ1-2; 9 bases align to TRBD1. The germline V gene has CDR1 KGHSH and CDR2 LQKENI. CDR3 length: 15 amino acids. The ends lost 5 bases at V and 1 base at J; junction bases unmatched: 5. CDR3 sequence reads: CASSELGQGNYGYTF. CDR3 sequence (DNA): TGTGCCAGCTCAGAACTGGGACAGGGTAACTATGGCTACACCTTC.

The V and J genes are TRBV5-5 and TRBJ2-1; TRBD1 aligns across 10 bases. The CDR3 loop spans 15 amino acids. CDR1 SGHKS and CDR2 YYEKEE come from the germline V gene (reference sequence). Trimming removed 2 bases from V and 5 bases from J; junction bases left unmatched: 4. CDR3 nucleotides: TGTGCCAGCAGCTTCGGACAGGGGGTGGACAATGAGCAGTTCTTC. This encodes CASSFGQGVDNEQFF.

CDR3 region: CASSFRTEPYEQYV. DNA of the CDR3: TGTGCCAGCAGCTTTCGGACAGAACCCTACGAGCAGTACGTC. This chain joins TRBV5-5 and TRBJ2-7, with D possibly being TRBD1 (6 bases). CDR3 length: 14 amino acids. V lost 2 bases, J lost 2 bases, and 11 bases lay in between. Germline CDR1 SGHKS, CDR2 YYEKEE (reference sequence).

The V call is TRBV6-6, the J call TRBJ1-5; the D gene is possibly TRBD1 (5 bases). This CDR3 has 14 residues. Deletions cut 6 bases from V and 7 bases from J, with 16 bases between. Germline loops: CDR1 MNHNY, CDR2 SVGAGI (reference sequence). The CDR3 reads CASRTGGAGQPQHF. The CDR3 DNA reads TGTGCCAGCAGGACCGGGGGTGCGGGACAGCCCCAGCATTTT.

The V call is TRBV29-1, the J call TRBJ1-4; D is possibly TRBD1 (6 bases). The CDR3 has 13 amino acids. The germline V and J ends were trimmed by 5 bases and 8 bases, with 15 bases remaining between them. Germline CDR1 SQVTM, CDR2 ANQGSEA. The CDR3 reads CSVSGGPGEKLFF. DNA for the CDR3: TGCAGCGTTTCGGGGGGGCCTGGAGAAAAACTGTTTTTT.

This clone was recorded once. V is TRBV6-6 and J is TRBJ1-2, with 8 bases matching TRBD1. CDR1 MNHNY and CDR2 SVGAGI come from the germline V gene (reference sequence). This CDR3 has 16 residues. Trimming at V came to 5 bases and at J to 0 bases, leaving 8 bases not matched to a gene. The CDR3 spells CASSPLGTGANYGYTF. CDR3 nucleotides: TGTGCCAGCAGTCCTCTAGGGACAGGAGCTAACTATGGCTACACCTTC.

V is TRBV27 and J is TRBJ2-1; the D gene is possibly TRBD1 (6 bases). CDR1 is MNHEY and CDR2 is SMNVEV in the germline V gene (reference sequence). V dropped 4 bases and J dropped 0 bases, with 19 bases sitting between them. CDR3 length equals 18 residues. The CDR3 DNA reads TGTGCCAGCAGTTCTTCATCCGGAGACAGGAGCTCCTACAATGAGCAGTTCTTC. Translated, it gives CASSSSSGDRSSYNEQFF.

The table lists this clone with a count of one. The chain couples TRBV10-3 to TRBJ2-3; maybe TRBD1 (7 bases). CDR1 is ENHRY, CDR2 SYGVKD, per germline. V was shortened by 11 bases and J by 6 bases, with 21 bases between the two germline ends. The CDR3 sequence is 14 residues long. The CDR3 region is CASADREAEDTQYF. The CDR3 bases are TGTGCCTCCGCAGACAGGGAGGCTGAGGATACGCAGTATTTT.

The gene calls are TRBV19 and TRBJ1-2, with a possible D match to TRBD1 (5 bases). Germline V gene lookup returns CDR1 LNHDA and CDR2 SQIVND (reference sequence). Trimming left V 6 bases short and J 0 bases short, with 8 bases between. The CDR3 has 13 residues. CDR3 protein: CASSQGTNYGYTF. CDR3 sequence (DNA): TGTGCCAGTAGCCAGGGAACTAACTATGGCTACACCTTC.

The rearrangement links TRBV27 to TRBJ2-2; the D gene is possibly TRBD2 (5 bases). This CDR3 contains 14 residues. The ends were cut back, 6 bases at V and 0 bases at J, with 8 bases in the middle. The germline V gene encodes CDR1 MNHEY and CDR2 SMNVEV (reference sequence). The CDR3 nucleotides read TGTGCCAGCAGCCCGGGATCGAACACCGGGGAGCTGTTTTTT. This sequence encodes CASSPGSNTGELFF.

V gene TRBV5-1 combines with J gene TRBJ2-5; the D is unclear. The CDR3 has 15 residues. Deletions cut 0 bases from V and 4 bases from J, with 13 bases between. Germline V gene sequence: CDR1 SGHRS, CDR2 YFSETQ. The CDR3 here is CASSLDIRFGETQYF. The CDR3 DNA sequence: TGCGCCAGCAGCTTGGATATTAGATTTGGAGAGACCCAGTACTTC.

This clone was seen a single time. The chain couples TRBV27 to TRBJ2-7, with 8 nucleotides matching TRBD1. The germline CDR1 and CDR2 sequences are MNHEY and SMNVEV (reference sequence). The junction had 16 bases not matched to a gene; V was cut back by 6 bases and J by 6 bases. This CDR3 has 16 residues. CDR3 in amino acids: CASSPGGDRSISEQYF. The CDR3 DNA reads as TGTGCCAGCAGCCCCGGAGGGGACAGGTCTATCAGCGAGCAGTACTTC.

The CDR3 DNA follows: TGTGCCAGCAAGGATGGACACTTCTCATATCAGCCCCAGCATTTT. Residues: CASKDGHFSYQPQHF. The chain links TRBV6-1 to TRBJ1-5; D is perhaps TRBD1 (5 bases). The CDR3 runs to 15 residues. V was trimmed by 7 bases and J by 5 bases, leaving 18 bases between them. CDR1 and CDR2 from the germline V gene are MNHNS and SASEGT.

Concerning this clone: This CDR3 is also generated by other DNA sequences in the sample. This chain connects TRBV27 to TRBJ1-2, with 7 nucleotides matching TRBD1. Trimming removed 7 bases from V and 6 bases from J; junction bases left unmatched: 14. Germline values: CDR1 MNHEY, CDR2 SMNVEV (reference sequence). The CDR3 is 15 residues long. The CDR3 nucleotides are TGTGCCAGCACCCATGACAGGGCATCTTGGCATGGCTACACCTTC. Amino acid sequence: CASTHDRASWHGYTF.

As regards this clone: The sample has other DNA sequences that encode this CDR3 too. This rearrangement joins TRBV7-2 to TRBJ1-1; D remains ambiguous. CDR1 SGHTA and CDR2 FQGNSA come from the germline V gene. The CDR3 is 15 amino acids. The ends were cut back, 2 bases at V and 1 base at J, with 11 bases in the middle. The CDR3 DNA reads as TGTGCCAGCAGCTTAAGAGGGTGGGGGAACACTGAAGCTTTCTTT. Translating it yields CASSLRGWGNTEAFF.

The CDR3 nucleotides are TGCGCCAGCAGGGCCGGGACAGGAAACACCATATATTTT. Residues: CASRAGTGNTIYF. The chain carries TRBV5-1 and TRBJ1-3, with D possibly TRBD1 on 6 matching bases. Germline lookup yields CDR1 SGHRS and CDR2 YFSETQ. This CDR3 has 13 amino acids. Trimming pared 5 bases from V and 4 bases from J, leaving 10 bases between.

V usage is TRBV5-1 and J usage is TRBJ2-5; D is uncertain. The ends were cut back, 0 bases at V and 2 bases at J, with 11 bases in the middle. This CDR3 has 15 residues. Germline values: CDR1 SGHRS, CDR2 YFSETQ. Here the CDR3 DNA reads TGCGCCAGCAGCTTGGCGGCGACTCTTCAAGAGACCCAGTACTTC. Its protein product is CASSLAATLQETQYF.

The chain recombines TRBV5-1 with TRBJ2-5; D not resolved. Germline loops: CDR1 SGHRS, CDR2 YFSETQ. Deletions cut 0 bases from V and 4 bases from J, with 10 bases between. The CDR3 covers 14 residues. The CDR3 protein is CASSLDRIGETQYF. The CDR3 DNA reads as TGCGCCAGCAGCTTGGACAGAATTGGAGAGACCCAGTACTTC.

The chain uses TRBV6-6 and TRBJ1-1; tentatively, D is TRBD1 (5 bases). This CDR3 has 15 residues. CDR1 and CDR2 from the germline V gene are MNHNY and SVGAGI (reference sequence). Trimming took 4 bases from V and 4 from J, leaving 16 bases between them. Here the CDR3 DNA reads TGTGCCAGCAGTTCTAAAGACACGGGGGGCACTGAAGCTTTCTTT. As protein: CASSSKDTGGTEAFF.

The chain has TRBV12-5 and TRBJ1-1, with D maybe TRBD1 (5 bases). This CDR3 region has 16 residues. Germline loops: CDR1 LGHNT, CDR2 FRNRAP. Trimming stripped 0 bases from V and 4 bases from J, with 15 bases between. The DNA of the CDR3 is TGTGCTAGTGGTTTGGTCTTAACAGGTCCCGGCACTGAAGCTTTCTTT. Protein product: CASGLVLTGPGTEAFF.

V gene TRBV5-6 combines with J gene TRBJ1-2; no firm D call. The ends were cut back, 2 bases at V and 4 bases at J, with 15 bases in the middle. This CDR3 comprises 15 residues. CDR1 is SGHDT and CDR2 is YYEEEE in the germline V gene. The CDR3 sequence: CASSLFVASGYGYTF. CDR3 nucleotides: TGTGCCAGCAGCTTATTTGTGGCTTCTGGCTATGGCTACACCTTC.

This rearrangement joins TRBV19 to TRBJ1-4; D ambiguous. Germline CDR1 and CDR2: LNHDA and SQIVND (reference sequence). The CDR3 runs to 15 residues. V was pared by 4 bases and J by 3 bases, with 12 bases between. In DNA, the CDR3 is TGTGCCAGTAGTACCCAGAGGCGCGCTAATGAAAAACTGTTTTTT. This translates into CASSTQRRANEKLFF.